Given below is one T cell receptor (beta chain) in context. The data were taken from a study of blood T cell repertoires in COVID-19. The wider study: The United States, Italy and Spain provided the acute and convalescent COVID-19 samples.

The repertoire was sequenced with immunoSEQ multiplex PCR; TCRdb's copy has only in-frame clones and lacks some. This sample yields about 80,000 clones, of which roughly 85% are seen a single time; about 35% belongs to the top ten. The CDR3 totals 15 residues. Germline CDR1 and CDR2: SGHTA and FQGTGA. V trimming: 4 bases; J trimming: 5 bases; junction bases outside the gene matches: 5. The chain is built from TRBV7-3 and TRBJ2-1; 10 bases line up with TRBD2. The TCR comes from an older woman with acute or convalescent COVID-19. The sequencing input was peripheral blood. CDR3 protein: CASSSELAGHNEQFF. In DNA form, the CDR3 reads TGTGCCAGCAGCTCGGAACTAGCGGGGCACAATGAGCAGTTCTTC.